Presented here are 18 T cell receptor beta chains from one specimen sequenced in a study of OX40 agonist ivuxolimab in advanced cancers. Data came from immunoSEQ multiplex PCR; TCRdb stores just in-frame clones and leaves some out. The top ten clones hold 20% to 25% of a sample with more than 20,000 clones, 83% of them seen once. Sequenced here: CD4+ or CD8+ T cells sorted from blood, sampled in a trial of the OX40 agonist ivuxolimab. The source of these receptors is an adult with an advanced solid tumor such as melanoma, head and neck, liver or kidney cancer.

The V and J genes are TRBV5-1 and TRBJ2-7, with D unclear. This CDR3 spans 14 amino acids. Trimming pared 1 base from V and 9 bases from J, leaving 17 bases between. Germline V CDR1 and CDR2: SGHRS, YFSETQ. The DNA for the CDR3 is TGCGCCAGCAGCTTGCTGAATCCAGAAGAATGGCAGTACTTC. It specifies CASSLLNPEEWQYF.

The chain recombines TRBV5-4 with TRBJ2-7; the D gene is possibly TRBD2 (7 bases). V was cut by 0 bases and J by 2 bases, with 15 bases left in between. The CDR3 runs 16 residues. Germline loops: CDR1 SGHNT, CDR2 YYREEE (reference sequence). The CDR3 protein is CASSLGTAGPTYEQYF. The CDR3 nucleotides read TGTGCCAGCAGCTTGGGGACAGCGGGGCCTACCTACGAGCAGTACTTC. The entire variable domain, with the rest obtained from reference TRBV5-4 and TRBJ2-7, is as follows: ETGVTQSPTHLIKTRGQQVTLRCSSQSGHNTVSWYQQALGQGPQFIFQYYREEENGRGNFPPRFSGLQFPNYSSELNVNALELDDSALYLCASSLGTAGPTYEQYFGPGTRLTVT.

This clone has just a few counts. The rearrangement links TRBV2 to TRBJ2-2; D remains unclear. Deletions cut 1 base from V and 5 bases from J, with 5 bases between. The CDR3 runs to 13 residues. In germline, CDR1 is SNHLY, CDR2 FYNNEI. CDR3 region: CASSEDPTGELFF. CDR3 coding DNA: TGTGCCAGCAGTGAAGACCCGACCGGGGAGCTGTTTTTT.

This chain joins TRBV9 and TRBJ2-5, with 7 bases aligning to TRBD2. The CDR3 runs to 14 residues. Trimming cost V 0 bases and J 5 bases; bases outside gene matches: 4. Germline loops: CDR1 SGDLS, CDR2 YYNGEE. CDR3 DNA: TGTGCCAGCAGCGTAGGGACTAGGTTGGAGACCCAGTACTTC. This gives the protein CASSVGTRLETQYF.

The chain joins TRBV7-9 to TRBJ1-2, with TRBD1 matching over 8 bases. V was clipped by 3 bases and J by 4 bases; unmatched bases: 4. Per the germline V gene, CDR1 is SEHNR and CDR2 is FQNEAQ (reference sequence). The CDR3 covers 14 residues. The DNA for the CDR3 is TGTGCCAGCAGCTTCCAGGGGGCGGGCTATGGCTACACCTTC. It encodes CASSFQGAGYGYTF.

This chain connects TRBV28 to TRBJ2-1; D might be TRBD2 (6 bases). Germline V gives CDR1 MDHEN, CDR2 SYDVKM. The CDR3 spans 14 residues. V was cut by 3 bases and J by 6 bases, with 12 bases left in between. In nucleotides, the CDR3 is TGTGCCAGCAGTTTCGGGGGTAGAGGCAATGAGCAGTTCTTC. Encoded protein: CASSFGGRGNEQFF.

Written as DNA, the CDR3 is TGTGCCAGCAGCTTAGAGACTTTAGCGGGAAGGGAGCAGTTCTTC. Translating gives CASSLETLAGREQFF. The gene calls are TRBV11-2 and TRBJ2-1, with TRBD2 identical over 8 bases. The CDR3 has 15 amino acids. V was clipped by 0 bases and J by 10 bases; unmatched bases: 8. Per germline, CDR1 SGHAT and CDR2 FQNNGV.

By its share, this clone is medium-sized. The chain couples TRBV13 to TRBJ1-1, with D unresolved. The germline V gene has CDR1 PRHDT and CDR2 FYEKMQ (reference sequence). V gave up 0 bases and J gave up 1 base, with 6 bases separating them. The CDR3 has 14 residues. The CDR3: CASSLGLGNTEAFF. The CDR3 nucleotides are TGTGCCAGCAGCTTAGGCCTCGGGAACACTGAAGCTTTCTTT. The full variable domain, with the rest looked up from reference TRBV13 and TRBJ1-1, is AAGVIQSPRHLIKEKRETATLKCYPIPRHDTVYWYQQGPGQDPQFLISFYEKMQSDKGSIPDRFSAQQFSDYHSELNMSSLELGDSALYFCASSLGLGNTEAFFGQGTRLTVV.

The chain couples TRBV30 to TRBJ1-5; no reliable D call. Germline CDR1 GTSNPN, CDR2 SVGIG (reference sequence). V lost 8 bases, J lost 1 base, and 6 bases lay in between. This CDR3 region has 11 residues. In DNA form, the CDR3 reads TGTGCCACCCGAAGCAATCAGCCCCAGCATTTT. Protein product: CATRSNQPQHF.

This CDR3 reads CASSQGLAGSPEQYF. Here the CDR3 DNA reads TGTGCCAGCAGTCAAGGACTAGCGGGGTCCCCCGAGCAGTACTTC. The chain carries TRBV13 and TRBJ2-5; 12 positions agree with TRBD2. The end of the DNA is better explained by TRBJ2-7, so the J call may be wrong. Germline V gives CDR1 PRHDT, CDR2 FYEKMQ (reference sequence). The CDR3 extends over 15 amino acids.

V gene TRBV5-1 combines with J gene TRBJ1-1; tentative D call: TRBD1 (5 bases). Trimming shortened V by 0 bases and J by 5 bases, and 8 bases separated the two germline ends. Germline V lookup: CDR1 SGHRS, CDR2 YFSETQ. This CDR3 has 13 residues. The DNA for the CDR3 is TGCGCCAGCAGCTTGGCGGGGACGACTGAAGCTTTCTTT. This gives the protein CASSLAGTTEAFF.

This clone was seen only once. The chain has TRBV9 and TRBJ1-3; 7 bases map to TRBD1. The germline gives CDR1 SGDLS, CDR2 YYNGEE. V was pared by 3 bases and J by 0 bases, with 9 bases of the junction left unmatched. The CDR3 totals 17 residues. Here the CDR3 DNA reads TGTGCCAGCAGCGCATTCGCGACAGGGCACTCTGGAAACACCATATATTTT. Encoded protein: CASSAFATGHSGNTIYF.

This rearrangement joins TRBV6-5 to TRBJ2-6, with 7 bases that match TRBD1. This CDR3 has 15 residues. Germline assignment: CDR1 MNHEY and CDR2 SVGAGI. Trimming at V came to 5 bases and at J to 2 bases, leaving 3 bases not matched to a gene. The CDR3 reads CASSPTGAGANVLTF. CDR3 in DNA: TGTGCCAGCAGTCCTACAGGGGCTGGGGCCAACGTCCTGACTTTC.

V usage is TRBV29-1 and J usage is TRBJ2-7; D gene ambiguous. The germline V gene encodes CDR1 SQVTM and CDR2 ANQGSEA. V was trimmed by 0 bases and J by 4 bases, leaving 7 bases between them. This CDR3 is built from 12 residues. The CDR3 coding sequence is TGCAGCGTTGAAGAGAGCGAGTACGAGCAGTACTTC. It specifies CSVEESEYEQYF.

The J gene is TRBJ2-3, the V gene TRBV2, with 7 bases fitting TRBD1. Germline CDR1 is SNHLY and CDR2 is FYNNEI. This CDR3 comprises 14 residues. J was trimmed by 5 bases and V by 7 bases; bases with no gene match: 9. Here the CDR3 reads CASIQDRLIDTQYF. For the CDR3, the DNA is TGTGCCAGCATTCAGGACAGGTTAATAGATACGCAGTATTTT.

The chain couples TRBV6-4 to TRBJ2-5; D is uncertain. Trimming stripped 3 bases from V and 5 bases from J, with 13 bases between. The CDR3 runs to 14 residues. Per germline, CDR1 MRHNA and CDR2 SNTAGT. The CDR3 coding sequence is TGTGCCAGCAGTGATTCGACACCTGTCGAGACCCAGTACTTC. This sequence encodes CASSDSTPVETQYF.

This chain links TRBV4-2 with TRBJ1-2; D may be TRBD1 (5 bases). Germline-derived CDR1 and CDR2 are LGHNA and YNFKEQ. The V end was cut by 5 bases, the J end by 5 bases, with 15 bases between. CDR3 length equals 14 residues. The CDR3 DNA follows: TGTGCCAGCAGCGACTCAGGGATGGGGTATGGCTACACCTTC. Encoded protein: CASSDSGMGYGYTF.

With regard to this clone: The junction does not match germline at one end; this may be a read error. This chain connects TRBV5-1 to TRBJ2-2, with D possibly TRBD1 on 6 matching bases. This CDR3 has 15 residues. From germline, CDR1 is SGHRS and CDR2 YFSETQ. The CDR3 loop reads CASSLGAWDTGELFF. DNA of the CDR3: TGTGCCAGCAGCTTGGGGGCCTGGGACACCGGGGAGCTGTTTTTT.